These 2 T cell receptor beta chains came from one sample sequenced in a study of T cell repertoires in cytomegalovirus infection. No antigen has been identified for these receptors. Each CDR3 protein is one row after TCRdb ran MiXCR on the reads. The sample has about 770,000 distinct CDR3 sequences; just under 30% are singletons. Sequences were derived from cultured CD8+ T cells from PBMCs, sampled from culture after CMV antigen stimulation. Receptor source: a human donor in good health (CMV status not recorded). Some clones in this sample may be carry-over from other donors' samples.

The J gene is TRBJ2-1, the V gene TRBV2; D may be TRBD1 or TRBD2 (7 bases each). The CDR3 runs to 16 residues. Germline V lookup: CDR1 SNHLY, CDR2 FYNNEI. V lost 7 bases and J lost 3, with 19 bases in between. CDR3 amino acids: CASTSRGGGVYNEQFF. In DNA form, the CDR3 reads TGTGCCAGCACCAGCCGGGGAGGGGGCGTCTACAATGAGCAGTTCTTC.

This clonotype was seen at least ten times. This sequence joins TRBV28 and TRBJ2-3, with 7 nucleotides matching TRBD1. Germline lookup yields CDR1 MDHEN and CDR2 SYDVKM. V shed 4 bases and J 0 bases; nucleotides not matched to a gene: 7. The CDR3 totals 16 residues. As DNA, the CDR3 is TGTGCCAGCAGTTCAAACCGGGACAGTAGCACAGATACGCAGTATTTT. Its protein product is CASSSNRDSSTDTQYF.